This T cell receptor (beta chain) was sequenced during a study of shared clonotypes between healthy human individuals. The data were produced by immunoSEQ multiplex PCR, yet TCRdb's version contains in-frame clones alone and is incomplete. The data hold about 2.5 million clones, with 85% to 95% observed a single time. Germline CDR1 is LNHDA and CDR2 is SQIVND (reference sequence). The CDR3 totals 15 residues. V gave up 4 bases and J gave up 2 bases, with 12 bases separating them. Input material: naive CD4+ T cells from PBMCs. Subset given: CD45RA+ positively selected. The origin of this receptor is a man between 18 and 35 years old in good health. Some clones in this sample may be carry-over from other donors' samples. The chain is built from TRBV19 and TRBJ1-5, with D possibly matching TRBD1 (5 bases). CDR3 sequence (DNA): TGTGCCAGTAGTACTACGGGGGGGGGCAATCAGCCCCAGCATTTT. Residues: CASSTTGGGNQPQHF.